This T cell receptor beta chain emerged from a study of OX40 agonist ivuxolimab in advanced cancers. Whole-study context: Patients were dosed intravenously with ivuxolimab at 0.01 to 10 mg/kg every 2 weeks.

Study-wide findings and caveats: The antigen specificity of the peripheral T cells (those that were expanded) was not determined. Near-lowest levels of clonal expansion characterized partial responders at 0.1-3.0 mg/kg.

Using immunoSEQ multiplex PCR, the repertoire was profiled, and TCRdb retains in-frame clones only, with some absent. The sample comprises approximately 69,000 clones, about four fifths of which are singletons, and 2% to 2.5% rests with the top ten. Blood got drawn at baseline, again on cycle 4 day 1, and then on cycle 7 day 1. Trimming cost V 4 bases and J 10 bases; bases outside gene matches: 11. The CDR3 extends over 15 amino acids. Germline V lookup: CDR1 SGDLS, CDR2 YYNGEE. As to this clone: Its antigen is as yet unknown.

The chain couples TRBV9 to TRBJ2-1; 10 bases map to TRBD2. This clonotype was sampled from an adult with an advanced solid tumor such as melanoma, head and neck, liver or kidney cancer. The specimen was CD4+ or CD8+ T cells sorted from blood, collected in a trial of the OX40 agonist ivuxolimab. The CDR3 DNA follows: TGTGCCAGCAGCCCCACTAGCGGGACGACTCGGGAGCAGTTCTTC. This gives the protein CASSPTSGTTREQFF.